Following are 6 T cell receptor beta chains from one sample sequenced in a study of HIV-infected patients and healthy controls. All unsorted peripheral T cells were captured because whole blood was used without fractionation. Alpha and beta constant-region primers primed reverse transcription of around 500 ng RNA. Using multiplexing indices, alpha and beta chain libraries were generated apart by chain-specific third strand synthesis. Via MiXCR, TCRdb re-called the 5' RACE reads, giving one row per CDR3 protein. The top ten clones hold over 4.5% of a sample with about 10,000 distinct CDR3 sequences, over 7% of them seen once. The sequencing input was blood. These receptors all come from an adult in good health.

By share, this clonotype ranks as medium-sized. The chain has TRBV27 and TRBJ1-4, with 9 bases lining up with TRBD1. V gave up 7 bases and J gave up 2 bases; unmatched junction bases: 17. The germline CDR1 and CDR2 sequences are MNHEY and SMNVEV (reference sequence). The CDR3 is 19 amino acids. CDR3 DNA: TGTGCCAGCAAAGTTCTCCTAGGGACAGGGTGGAGTACTAATGAAAAACTGTTTTTT. Amino acid sequence: CASKVLLGTGWSTNEKLFF.

The chain recombines TRBV27 with TRBJ2-7, with D perhaps matching TRBD1 (7 bases). V was trimmed by 1 base and J by 6 bases, leaving 10 bases between them. Germline CDR1 MNHEY, CDR2 SMNVEV (reference sequence). This CDR3 spans 13 amino acids. CDR3 nucleotide sequence: TGTGCCAGCAGTTTATGGCAGGGGGGCGAGCAGTACTTC. This sequence encodes CASSLWQGGEQYF.

In its sample, this clonotype ranks as medium-sized. V and J are TRBV7-9 and TRBJ1-3; a weak D match, TRBD1 (6 bases). The CDR3 is 14 residues long. CDR1 is SEHNR and CDR2 is FQNEAQ in the germline V gene (reference sequence). Trimming removed 5 bases at V and 4 bases at J, with 12 bases between. CDR3 loop: CASSPNRAGNTIYF. CDR3 in DNA: TGTGCCAGCAGCCCGAACAGGGCCGGAAACACCATATATTTT.

V is TRBV19 and J is TRBJ2-2; D may be TRBD1 or TRBD2 (5 bases each). Trimming removed 7 bases at V and 6 bases at J, with 21 bases between. The CDR3 has 16 amino acids. Germline CDR1 and CDR2: LNHDA and SQIVND (reference sequence). CDR3 sequence (DNA): TGTGCCAGTACTCCATCCGGGACGCCTAGGTCCGGGGAGCTGTTTTTT. Translating gives CASTPSGTPRSGELFF.

The sample holds many counts of this clonotype. The V gene is TRBV28, the J gene TRBJ2-5; D is unclear. Between the trimmed V and J ends, which lost 6 bases and 9 bases, there was a span of 14 bases. The CDR3 extends over 12 amino acids. Germline V gene data show CDR1 as MDHEN and CDR2 as SYDVKM. The CDR3 nucleotides are TGTGCCAGCAGGCAACCTGGACGGTCCCAGTACTTC. Amino acids: CASRQPGRSQYF.

This clonotype is medium-sized. The chain couples TRBV20-1 to TRBJ1-1; 7 bases align to TRBD1. Germline V gene sequence: CDR1 DFQATT, CDR2 SNEGSKA (reference sequence). The CDR3 is 13 amino acids. V shed 3 bases and J 1 base; nucleotides not matched to a gene: 2. The CDR3, as DNA: TGCAGTGCTAGCCGGGACAGGAACACTGAAGCTTTCTTT. This translates into CSASRDRNTEAFF.